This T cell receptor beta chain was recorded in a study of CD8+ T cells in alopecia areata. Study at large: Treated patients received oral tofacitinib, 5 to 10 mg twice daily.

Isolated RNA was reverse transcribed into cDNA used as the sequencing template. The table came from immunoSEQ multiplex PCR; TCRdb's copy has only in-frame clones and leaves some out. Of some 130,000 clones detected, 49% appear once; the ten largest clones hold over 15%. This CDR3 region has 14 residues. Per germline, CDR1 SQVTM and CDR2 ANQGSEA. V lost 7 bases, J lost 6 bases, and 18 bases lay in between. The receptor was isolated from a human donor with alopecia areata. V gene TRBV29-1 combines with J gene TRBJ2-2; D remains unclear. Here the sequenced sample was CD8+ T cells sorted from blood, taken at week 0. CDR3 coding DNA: TGCAGCGGTTCCGTTTCGAAGGGTCCCGGGGAGCTGTTTTTT. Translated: CSGSVSKGPGELFF.